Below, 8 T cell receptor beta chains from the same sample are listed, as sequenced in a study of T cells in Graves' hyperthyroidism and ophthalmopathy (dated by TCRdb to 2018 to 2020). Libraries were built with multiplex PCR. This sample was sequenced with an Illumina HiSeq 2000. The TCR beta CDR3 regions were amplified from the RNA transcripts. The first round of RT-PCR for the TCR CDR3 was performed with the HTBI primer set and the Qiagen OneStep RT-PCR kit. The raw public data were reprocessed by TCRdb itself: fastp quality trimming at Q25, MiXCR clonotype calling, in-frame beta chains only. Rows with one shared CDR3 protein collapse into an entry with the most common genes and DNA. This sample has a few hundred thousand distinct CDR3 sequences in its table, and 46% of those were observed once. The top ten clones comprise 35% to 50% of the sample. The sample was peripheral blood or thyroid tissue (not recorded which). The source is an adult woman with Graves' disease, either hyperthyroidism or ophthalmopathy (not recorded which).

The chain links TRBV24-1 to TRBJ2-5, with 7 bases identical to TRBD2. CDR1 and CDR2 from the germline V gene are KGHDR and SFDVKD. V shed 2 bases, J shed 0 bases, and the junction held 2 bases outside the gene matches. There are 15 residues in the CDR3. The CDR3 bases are TGTGCCACCAGTGATTACGGGAGGCACCAAGAGACCCAGTACTTC. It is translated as CATSDYGRHQETQYF.

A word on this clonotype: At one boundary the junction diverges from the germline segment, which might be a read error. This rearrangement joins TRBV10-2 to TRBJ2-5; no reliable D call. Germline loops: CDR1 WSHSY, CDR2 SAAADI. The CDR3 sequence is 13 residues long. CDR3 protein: CASSARQRVRQYF. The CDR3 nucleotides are TGTGCCAGCAGCGCCCGGCAACGTGTGAGGCAGTACTTC.

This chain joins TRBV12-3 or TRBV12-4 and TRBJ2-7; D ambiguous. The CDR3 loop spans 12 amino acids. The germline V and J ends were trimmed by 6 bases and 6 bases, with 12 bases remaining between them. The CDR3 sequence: CASSLGTAEQYF. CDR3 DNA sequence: TGTGCCAGCAGCTTGGGTACGGCCGAGCAGTACTTC.

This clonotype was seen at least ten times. The CDR3 coding sequence is TGTGCCACCAGTGACTCACCGAACACCGGGGAGCTGTTTTTT. It translates to CATSDSPNTGELFF. V and J are TRBV24-1 and TRBJ2-2; D gene unclear. V was trimmed by 4 bases and J by 0 bases, leaving 5 bases between them. This CDR3 has 14 residues. Germline values: CDR1 KGHDR, CDR2 SFDVKD.

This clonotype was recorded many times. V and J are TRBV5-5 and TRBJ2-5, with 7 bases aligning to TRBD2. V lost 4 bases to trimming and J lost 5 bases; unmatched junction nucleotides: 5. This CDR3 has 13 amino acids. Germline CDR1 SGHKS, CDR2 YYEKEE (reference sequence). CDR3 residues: CASSADGGETQYF. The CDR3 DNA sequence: TGTGCCAGCAGCGCGGACGGGGGGGAGACCCAGTACTTC.

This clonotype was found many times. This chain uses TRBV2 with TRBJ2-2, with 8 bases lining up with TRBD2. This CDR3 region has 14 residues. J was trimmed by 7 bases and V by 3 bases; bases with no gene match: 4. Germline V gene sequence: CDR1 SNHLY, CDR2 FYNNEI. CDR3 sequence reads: CASSEGLVGGELFF. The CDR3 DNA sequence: TGTGCCAGCAGTGAGGGACTAGTTGGCGGGGAGCTGTTTTTT.

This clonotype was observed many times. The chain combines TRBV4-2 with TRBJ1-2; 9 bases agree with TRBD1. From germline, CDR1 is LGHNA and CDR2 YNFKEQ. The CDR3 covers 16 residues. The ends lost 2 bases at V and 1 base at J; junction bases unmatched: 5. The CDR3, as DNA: TGTGCCAGCAGCCAATCGACAGGGGGGCATAACTATGGCTACACCTTC. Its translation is CASSQSTGGHNYGYTF.

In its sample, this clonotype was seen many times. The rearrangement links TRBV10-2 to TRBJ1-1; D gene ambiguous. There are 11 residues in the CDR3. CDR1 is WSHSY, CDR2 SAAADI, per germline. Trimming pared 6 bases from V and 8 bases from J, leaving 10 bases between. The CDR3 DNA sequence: TGCGCCAGCAGGAGCGAGGCGGAAGCTTTCTTT. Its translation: CASRSEAEAFF.